One sample yielded the 26 T cell receptor beta chains listed below, sequenced in a study of siplizumab effects on memory and regulatory T cells. TCRdb's copy holds only in-frame clones and misses some; the assay was immunoSEQ multiplex PCR. The data show tens of thousands of clones, approximately 86% seen once. Sequencing was carried out using Tregs sorted from blood. These receptors all stem from a human donor in good health.

This clone occurred a few times. The genes are TRBV18 and TRBJ2-2; 10 bases are shared with TRBD2. V dropped 5 bases and J dropped 2; count of bases not matched to a gene: 2. The CDR3 runs 15 residues. Germline loops: CDR1 KGHSH, CDR2 LQKENI. CDR3 bases: TGTGCCAGCTCAGGACTAGCGGCTAACACCGGGGAGCTGTTTTTT. Translation: CASSGLAANTGELFF.

The chain combines TRBV11-1 with TRBJ1-1; the D is unclear. Trimming removed 3 bases from V and 0 bases from J, with 8 bases in between. The V gene's germline CDR1 is SGHAT and CDR2 FQDESV (reference sequence). The length of the CDR3 is 14 residues. CDR3 region: CASSFTFLNTEAFF. The CDR3 DNA sequence: TGTGCCAGCAGCTTTACTTTCCTGAACACTGAAGCTTTCTTT.

The chain links TRBV4-1 to TRBJ1-2; D gene ambiguous. The CDR3 contains 12 residues. V was trimmed by 0 bases and J by 8 bases, leaving 7 bases between them. Germline CDR1 and CDR2: MGHRA and YSYEKL. For the CDR3, the DNA is TGCGCCAGCAGCCAAGATTCGTTCGGCTACACCTTC. It specifies CASSQDSFGYTF.

This chain joins TRBV19 and TRBJ2-7, with 9 bases lining up with TRBD1. Trimming took 9 bases from V and 5 from J; bases not matched to a gene: 5. The germline V gene encodes CDR1 LNHDA and CDR2 SQIVND (reference sequence). There are 12 residues in the CDR3. The CDR3 nucleotides are TGTGCCAGACCGGGACAGGGACACGAGCAGTACTTC. Translated, it gives CARPGQGHEQYF.

This clone was detected once. The V and J genes are TRBV5-1 and TRBJ1-1, with D perhaps TRBD1 (5 bases). CDR1 SGHRS and CDR2 YFSETQ come from the germline V gene. V was pared by 3 bases and J by 0 bases, with 9 bases between. This CDR3 contains 14 residues. CDR3 sequence reads: CASSWDGMNTEAFF. Written as DNA, the CDR3 is TGCGCCAGCAGCTGGGACGGCATGAACACTGAAGCTTTCTTT.

This clone was counted only a few times. The chain is built from TRBV7-2 and TRBJ1-5, with TRBD1 as a possible D gene (5 bases). CDR1 is SGHTA and CDR2 is FQGNSA in the germline V gene. The CDR3 length is 15 residues. The germline V and J ends were trimmed by 1 base and 6 bases, with 13 bases remaining between them. CDR3 nucleotides: TGTGCCAGCAGCTTAGGTTCGCAGGGAGGTCAGCCCCAGCATTTT. Residues: CASSLGSQGGQPQHF.

This clone appeared a single time. The chain joins TRBV10-3 to TRBJ2-3, with D tentatively TRBD2 (6 bases). This CDR3 is 13 amino acids long. Germline-derived CDR1 and CDR2 are ENHRY and SYGVKD. The V and J ends lost 7 bases and 5 bases respectively, with 13 bases between them. This chain's CDR3 is CAITQVGGDTQYF. In DNA form, the CDR3 reads TGTGCCATCACCCAAGTCGGGGGAGATACGCAGTATTTT.

This chain uses TRBV28 with TRBJ1-1, with D possibly TRBD1 on 5 matching bases. Germline CDR1 and CDR2: MDHEN and SYDVKM. V lost 3 bases, J lost 4 bases, and 12 bases lay in between. The CDR3 has 14 amino acids. This CDR3 reads CASSFVGGGTEAFF. The CDR3 bases are TGTGCCAGCAGTTTTGTGGGGGGTGGCACTGAAGCTTTCTTT.

This clone was counted only a few times. J is TRBJ2-1 and V is TRBV10-3; TRBD1 is a possible D gene (5 bases). The germline gives CDR1 ENHRY, CDR2 SYGVKD. Trimming took 0 bases from V and 4 from J, leaving 16 bases between them. This CDR3 is 17 amino acids long. The CDR3, as DNA: TGTGCCATCAGTGAGTCCTTGGGGCCCCCCCTTTACAATGAGCAGTTCTTC. Encoded protein: CAISESLGPPLYNEQFF.

The V and J genes are TRBV28 and TRBJ1-4, with 7 bases that match TRBD1. Germline V gene data show CDR1 as MDHEN and CDR2 as SYDVKM. J was trimmed by 0 bases and V by 5 bases; bases with no gene match: 3. The CDR3 sequence is 15 residues long. The CDR3: CASSGQDATNEKLFF. The CDR3, as DNA: TGTGCCAGCAGTGGACAGGATGCAACTAATGAAAAACTGTTTTTT.

This clone appeared once. This chain joins TRBV5-1 and TRBJ2-5, with 7 positions matching TRBD2. CDR3 length: 13 residues. The germline gives CDR1 SGHRS, CDR2 YFSETQ. Trimming took 5 bases from V and 5 from J; bases not matched to a gene: 6. For the CDR3, the DNA is TGCGCCAGCAGATTACGGGGAGGGGAGACCCAGTACTTC. As protein: CASRLRGGETQYF.

This clone was recorded once. The chain joins TRBV18 to TRBJ1-1, with TRBD1 as a possible D gene (5 bases). The CDR3 runs to 12 residues. Trimming pared 6 bases from V and 4 bases from J, leaving 9 bases between. Germline V CDR1 and CDR2: KGHSH, LQKENI. CDR3 nucleotides: TGTGCCAGCTCCCGGGGGGGCACTGAAGCTTTCTTT. It specifies CASSRGGTEAFF.

V gene TRBV7-9 combines with J gene TRBJ1-2; 7 bases fit TRBD1. CDR1 is SEHNR, CDR2 FQNEAQ, per germline (reference sequence). The J segment lost 7 bases and the V segment lost 5 bases, leaving 10 bases of the junction unmatched. The CDR3 has 14 amino acids. Here the CDR3 DNA reads TGTGCCAGCAGCCGTCGGGACAGTACTTCTGGCTACACCTTC. It is translated as CASSRRDSTSGYTF. The whole variable domain, filled in from reference TRBV7-9 and TRBJ1-2, reads DTGVSQNPRHKITKRGQNVTFRCDPISEHNRLYWYRQTLGQGPEFLTYFQNEAQLEKSRLLSDRFSAERPKGSFSTLEIQRTEQGDSAMYLCASSRRDSTSGYTFGSGTRLTVV.

The chain carries TRBV7-2 and TRBJ2-7; D perhaps matches TRBD1 (5 bases). The germline CDR1 and CDR2 sequences are SGHTA and FQGNSA. This CDR3 is 14 amino acids long. The ends were cut back, 5 bases at V and 3 bases at J, with 14 bases in the middle. The CDR3 coding sequence is TGTGCCAGCAGCCTGGACACAATTCACTACGAGCAGTACTTC. This sequence encodes CASSLDTIHYEQYF.

The chain combines TRBV2 with TRBJ2-5; D is possibly TRBD2 (6 bases). CDR1 SNHLY and CDR2 FYNNEI come from the germline V gene. V shed 0 bases and J shed 4 bases, with 9 bases lying between them. The CDR3 runs to 14 residues. The CDR3 DNA sequence: TGTGCCAGCAGTGAAGCGGGGGGAGGAGAGACCCAGTACTTC. Translating it yields CASSEAGGGETQYF.

This clone showed up just a few times. This chain uses TRBV6-1 with TRBJ1-6; D not resolved. V lost 1 base to trimming and J lost 7 bases, with 8 bases between them. Germline V gene sequence: CDR1 MNHNS, CDR2 SASEGT. This CDR3 region has 14 residues. The CDR3 sequence is CASSEGPKNSPLHF. CDR3 in DNA: TGTGCCAGCAGTGAAGGACCTAAAAATTCACCCCTCCACTTT.

The CDR3 DNA sequence: TGTGCCTGGCGGTCCGGGACTGGAAACACCATATATTTT. Translation: CAWRSGTGNTIYF. The gene calls are TRBV30 and TRBJ1-3; D unresolved. Trimming cost V 5 bases and J 2 bases, with 10 bases left between them. CDR3 length: 13 residues. CDR1 and CDR2 (germline): GTSNPN, SVGIG (reference sequence). The whole variable domain, remainder taken from reference TRBV30 and TRBJ1-3, is SQTIHQWPATLVQPVGSPLSLECTVEGTSNPNLYWYRQAAGRGLQLLFYSVGIGQISSEVPQNLSASRPQDRQFILSSKKLLLSDSGFYLCAWRSGTGNTIYFGEGSWLTVV.

The rearrangement uses TRBV29-1 and TRBJ2-5, with D hard to call. The germline gives CDR1 SQVTM, CDR2 ANQGSEA. Trimming stripped 4 bases from V and 1 base from J, with 10 bases between. This CDR3 spans 13 amino acids. CDR3 sequence reads: CSVVELGQETQYF. CDR3 DNA sequence: TGCAGCGTTGTGGAGCTCGGCCAAGAGACCCAGTACTTC.

This clone was counted a few times. Here the CDR3 reads CASSYGGQGGSPLHF. In nucleotides, the CDR3 is TGTGCCAGCAGTTACGGGGGACAGGGTGGTTCACCCCTCCACTTT. The chain combines TRBV6-5 with TRBJ1-6, with 9 positions matching TRBD1. CDR3 length: 15 amino acids. Germline V CDR1 and CDR2: MNHEY, SVGAGI. Trimming took 2 bases from V and 9 from J; bases not matched to a gene: 5.

The chain carries TRBV5-1 and TRBJ1-6; no firm D call. V lost 2 bases and J 2 bases, leaving 8 bases between the germline ends. From germline, CDR1 is SGHRS and CDR2 YFSETQ. The CDR3 consists of 15 residues. Here the CDR3 DNA reads TGCGCCAGCAGCTTATCGACACCCTATAATTCACCCCTCCACTTT. Translated, it gives CASSLSTPYNSPLHF.

Note on this clone: The junction and the germline gene differ at one end; a read error may be behind it. DNA of the CDR3: TGTGCCAGCAGTGAACCGGAGCGGGGGTTACACTTC. Protein product: CASSEPERGLHF. This chain links TRBV6-1 with TRBJ2-5; TRBD2 agrees at 8 bases. The germline CDR1 and CDR2 sequences are MNHNS and SASEGT. CDR3 length: 12 amino acids.

The chain recombines TRBV12-5 with TRBJ2-5; TRBD1 matches at 7 bases. The junction had 9 bases not matched to a gene; V was cut back by 5 bases and J by 6 bases. The CDR3 is 14 residues long. Germline-derived CDR1 and CDR2 are LGHNT and FRNRAP. CDR3 sequence reads: CASGLRQGEKTQYF. CDR3 bases: TGTGCTAGTGGTCTAAGACAGGGAGAAAAGACCCAGTACTTC.

The gene calls are TRBV4-2 and TRBJ1-1; D uncertain. Germline V gene lookup returns CDR1 LGHNA and CDR2 YNFKEQ. The V gene lost 2 bases and the J gene lost 0 bases, with 7 bases spanning the gap. The CDR3 sequence is 14 residues long. The CDR3 sequence: CASSQIPMNTEAFF. The CDR3 region has the DNA TGTGCCAGCAGCCAAATCCCAATGAACACTGAAGCTTTCTTT.

CDR3 sequence (DNA): TGTGCCAGCAGTCAGGGAAACGGCTATGGCTACACCTTC. This encodes CASSQGNGYGYTF. The V call is TRBV6-5, the J call TRBJ1-2; perhaps TRBD1 as D (5 bases). Germline assignment: CDR1 MNHEY and CDR2 SVGAGI. The V and J ends lost 5 bases and 4 bases respectively, with 11 bases between them. This CDR3 has 13 residues.

V gene TRBV28 combines with J gene TRBJ2-7; D remains unclear. Germline CDR1 and CDR2: MDHEN and SYDVKM. V lost 8 bases, J lost 4 bases, and 15 bases lay in between. This CDR3 region has 13 residues. CDR3 sequence reads: CASRKSRLYEQYF. The CDR3 DNA reads as TGTGCCAGCCGCAAGTCTAGATTATACGAGCAGTACTTC.

V gene TRBV6-5 combines with J gene TRBJ1-1; 7 nucleotides agree with TRBD1. This CDR3 region has 15 residues. Germline CDR1 reads MNHEY; CDR2 reads SVGAGI. V lost 2 bases to trimming and J lost 10 bases; unmatched junction nucleotides: 13. CDR3 nucleotides: TGTGCCAGCAGTTACGCGGGGGTACAGGGGTCGGTAGCTTTCTTT. Its translation is CASSYAGVQGSVAFF.